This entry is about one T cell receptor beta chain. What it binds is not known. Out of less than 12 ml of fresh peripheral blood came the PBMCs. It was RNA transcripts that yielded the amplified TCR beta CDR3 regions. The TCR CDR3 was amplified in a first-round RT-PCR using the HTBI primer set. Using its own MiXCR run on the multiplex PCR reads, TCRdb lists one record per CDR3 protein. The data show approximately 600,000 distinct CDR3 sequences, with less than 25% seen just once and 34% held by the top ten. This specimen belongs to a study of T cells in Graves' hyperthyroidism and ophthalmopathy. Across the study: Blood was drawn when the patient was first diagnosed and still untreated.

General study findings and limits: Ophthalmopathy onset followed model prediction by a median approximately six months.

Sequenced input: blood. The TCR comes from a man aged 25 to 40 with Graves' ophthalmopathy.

CDR3 in DNA: TGCGCCAGCAGTGACGACGTAGGGAATTCACCCCTCCACTTT. It is translated as CASSDDVGNSPLHF. The chain joins TRBV10-2 to TRBJ1-6; D gene unclear. Deletions cut 3 bases from V and 7 bases from J, with 10 bases between. Germline-derived CDR1 and CDR2 are WSHSY and SAAADI. The CDR3 spans 14 residues.